The sequence of this TCR beta chain was determined in a study of T cells in Graves' hyperthyroidism and ophthalmopathy. Study observations and caveats: Progression to ophthalmopathy was predicted a median of roughly seven months early.

Comment on this clonotype: The antigen remains unidentified.

The CDR3 length is 14 residues. With 1 base removed from V and 2 bases from J, the gap between germline ends came to 8 bases. Germline V gene sequence: CDR1 SGHTA, CDR2 FQGNSA. Those patients with uncontrolled infection, other autoimmune disease, pregnancy or lactation were excluded. Used for diagnoses were clinical symptoms, serum thyroxine and TRAb, thyroid ultrasound and orbital computed tomography. From RNA transcripts, TCR beta CDR3 regions were amplified. During a first-round RT-PCR of the TCR CDR3, the HTBI primer set was used. TCRdb re-analysed the multiplex PCR reads in MiXCR, keeping a single row per CDR3 protein. This sample yields fewer than 650,000 distinct CDR3 sequences, of which about 46% are seen a single time; approximately 44% belongs to the top ten.

The material sequenced was peripheral blood or thyroid tissue (not recorded which). V gene TRBV7-2 combines with J gene TRBJ1-1; D uncertain. The TCR sequence derives from an adult woman with Graves' disease, either hyperthyroidism or ophthalmopathy (not recorded which). The CDR3 region has the DNA TGTGCCAGCAGCTTAGTACAGACTAACACTGAAGCTTTCTTT. Protein product: CASSLVQTNTEAFF.